Listed here are 11 T cell receptor beta chains from one sample, sequenced in a study of T cell repertoires in cytomegalovirus infection. These receptors' antigens are unknown. Each CDR3 protein gets one entry after TCRdb re-called the reads with MiXCR. The sample includes hundreds of thousands of distinct CDR3 sequences, around 30% of them seen just once. Sequenced here: cultured CD8+ T cells from PBMCs, sampled from culture after CMV antigen stimulation. The origin of the receptors is a human donor in good health (CMV status not recorded). Some clones in this sample may be carry-over from other donors' samples.

The chain combines TRBV5-1 with TRBJ2-3; TRBD1 might be the D (6 bases). Trimming removed 4 bases from V and 2 bases from J, with 14 bases in between. The CDR3 is 15 amino acids. Germline V gene data show CDR1 as SGHRS and CDR2 as YFSETQ. Here the CDR3 DNA reads TGCGCCAGCAGCACCGAGGACAGTTTCACAGATACGCAGTATTTT. This codes for CASSTEDSFTDTQYF.

V gene TRBV2 combines with J gene TRBJ1-1; D may be TRBD1 (5 bases). Trimming removed 8 bases at V and 0 bases at J, with 10 bases between. The CDR3 covers 13 residues. Per the germline V gene, CDR1 is SNHLY and CDR2 is FYNNEI. CDR3 nucleotide sequence: TGTGCCAGCTCGGGGCTCCTGAACACTGAAGCTTTCTTT. This translates into CASSGLLNTEAFF.

The J gene is TRBJ1-1, the V gene TRBV9, with D uncertain. Germline values: CDR1 SGDLS, CDR2 YYNGEE. Trimming removed 0 bases from V and 0 bases from J, with 6 bases in between. The CDR3 spans 14 residues. CDR3 in amino acids: CASSVAPLNTEAFF. DNA for the CDR3: TGTGCCAGCAGCGTAGCACCGTTGAACACTGAAGCTTTCTTT. The full variable domain, rest sourced from reference TRBV9 and TRBJ1-1, is DSGVTQTPKHLITATGQRVTLRCSPRSGDLSVYWYQQSLDQGLQFLIQYYNGEERAKGNILERFSAQQFPDLHSELNLSSLELGDSALYFCASSVAPLNTEAFFGQGTRLTVV.

Comments on this clonotype: This may stem from a read error, because a much larger clone lies one nucleotide away. The CDR3 carries no conserved terminal phenylalanine or tryptophan, so it likely arises from a read error. The rearrangement uses TRBV6-2 or TRBV6-3 and TRBJ1-1; D is unclear. Germline V lookup: CDR1 MNHEY, CDR2 SVGEGT. Trimming shortened V by 8 bases and J by 10 bases, and 26 bases separated the two germline ends. This CDR3 has 15 amino acids. CDR3 region: CASQRTDQADGRAFS. The CDR3 nucleotides are TGTGCCAGCCAAAGGACGGACCAGGCTGATGGTAGAGCTTTCTCT.

The rearrangement uses TRBV6-2 or TRBV6-3 and TRBJ2-2, with D perhaps matching TRBD1 (5 bases). This CDR3 comprises 15 residues. CDR1 MNHEY and CDR2 SVGEGT come from the germline V gene. The ends were cut back, 6 bases at V and 3 bases at J, with 14 bases in the middle. The CDR3 loop reads CASRQGREYTGELFF. CDR3 nucleotides: TGTGCCAGCAGGCAGGGAAGAGAGTACACCGGGGAGCTGTTTTTT.

This chain joins TRBV6-8 and TRBJ1-1; D is possibly TRBD1 (5 bases). The V end lost 5 bases, the J end lost 2 bases, and 18 bases lay between the germline ends. The CDR3 extends over 16 amino acids. Germline lookup yields CDR1 MNHGY and CDR2 SAAAGT. Here the CDR3 DNA reads TGTGCCAGCAGTCGAAGAGGGGCTCGGGACAACACTGAAGCTTTCTTT. Protein: CASSRRGARDNTEAFF.

This clonotype was seen ten or more times. V and J are TRBV7-9 and TRBJ1-5, with D tentatively TRBD1 (5 bases). The CDR3 runs to 14 residues. CDR1 and CDR2 (germline): SEHNR, FQNEAQ (reference sequence). Trimming pared 5 bases from V and 3 bases from J, leaving 11 bases between. CDR3: CASSLTGHNQPQHF. The CDR3 DNA reads TGTGCCAGCAGCCTTACAGGTCACAATCAGCCCCAGCATTTT.

This clonotype was observed a handful of times. The rearrangement joins TRBV7-3 to TRBJ2-5; tentatively, D is TRBD1 or TRBD2 (5 bases each). Trimming cost V 2 bases and J 1 base, with 11 bases left between them. The CDR3 covers 15 residues. The germline gives CDR1 SGHTA, CDR2 FQGTGA. The CDR3 region is CASSLFPGPQETQYF. The CDR3 nucleotides read TGTGCCAGCAGCTTATTCCCGGGGCCCCAAGAGACCCAGTACTTC.

In this sample, this clonotype turned up many times. The chain combines TRBV28 with TRBJ1-4, with D possibly being TRBD1 (6 bases). Germline V gives CDR1 MDHEN, CDR2 SYDVKM. The CDR3 has 15 residues. V shed 2 bases and J shed 8 bases, with 15 bases lying between them. In DNA, the CDR3 is TGTGCCAGCAGTTTAGGGAAGACAGGATACGAAAAACTGTTTTTT. Translation: CASSLGKTGYEKLFF.

This clonotype was seen ten or more times. This chain uses TRBV7-2 with TRBJ1-2; D is possibly TRBD1 (5 bases). V shed 1 base and J shed 8 bases, with 17 bases lying between them. Germline V lookup: CDR1 SGHTA, CDR2 FQGNSA. This CDR3 contains 15 residues. The CDR3 here is CASSLGGSGVLGYTF. The CDR3 DNA reads TGTGCCAGCAGCTTAGGAGGTTCGGGGGTCCTGGGCTACACCTTC.

The CDR3 coding sequence is TGTGCCAGCAGTTTTGGACAGGGCGGCGAGCAGTGCGTC. Amino acids: CASSFGQGGEQCV. V and J are TRBV6-2 or TRBV6-3 and TRBJ2-7; 8 nucleotides agree with TRBD1. Germline-derived CDR1 and CDR2 are MNHEY and SVGEGT. The CDR3 runs to 13 residues.